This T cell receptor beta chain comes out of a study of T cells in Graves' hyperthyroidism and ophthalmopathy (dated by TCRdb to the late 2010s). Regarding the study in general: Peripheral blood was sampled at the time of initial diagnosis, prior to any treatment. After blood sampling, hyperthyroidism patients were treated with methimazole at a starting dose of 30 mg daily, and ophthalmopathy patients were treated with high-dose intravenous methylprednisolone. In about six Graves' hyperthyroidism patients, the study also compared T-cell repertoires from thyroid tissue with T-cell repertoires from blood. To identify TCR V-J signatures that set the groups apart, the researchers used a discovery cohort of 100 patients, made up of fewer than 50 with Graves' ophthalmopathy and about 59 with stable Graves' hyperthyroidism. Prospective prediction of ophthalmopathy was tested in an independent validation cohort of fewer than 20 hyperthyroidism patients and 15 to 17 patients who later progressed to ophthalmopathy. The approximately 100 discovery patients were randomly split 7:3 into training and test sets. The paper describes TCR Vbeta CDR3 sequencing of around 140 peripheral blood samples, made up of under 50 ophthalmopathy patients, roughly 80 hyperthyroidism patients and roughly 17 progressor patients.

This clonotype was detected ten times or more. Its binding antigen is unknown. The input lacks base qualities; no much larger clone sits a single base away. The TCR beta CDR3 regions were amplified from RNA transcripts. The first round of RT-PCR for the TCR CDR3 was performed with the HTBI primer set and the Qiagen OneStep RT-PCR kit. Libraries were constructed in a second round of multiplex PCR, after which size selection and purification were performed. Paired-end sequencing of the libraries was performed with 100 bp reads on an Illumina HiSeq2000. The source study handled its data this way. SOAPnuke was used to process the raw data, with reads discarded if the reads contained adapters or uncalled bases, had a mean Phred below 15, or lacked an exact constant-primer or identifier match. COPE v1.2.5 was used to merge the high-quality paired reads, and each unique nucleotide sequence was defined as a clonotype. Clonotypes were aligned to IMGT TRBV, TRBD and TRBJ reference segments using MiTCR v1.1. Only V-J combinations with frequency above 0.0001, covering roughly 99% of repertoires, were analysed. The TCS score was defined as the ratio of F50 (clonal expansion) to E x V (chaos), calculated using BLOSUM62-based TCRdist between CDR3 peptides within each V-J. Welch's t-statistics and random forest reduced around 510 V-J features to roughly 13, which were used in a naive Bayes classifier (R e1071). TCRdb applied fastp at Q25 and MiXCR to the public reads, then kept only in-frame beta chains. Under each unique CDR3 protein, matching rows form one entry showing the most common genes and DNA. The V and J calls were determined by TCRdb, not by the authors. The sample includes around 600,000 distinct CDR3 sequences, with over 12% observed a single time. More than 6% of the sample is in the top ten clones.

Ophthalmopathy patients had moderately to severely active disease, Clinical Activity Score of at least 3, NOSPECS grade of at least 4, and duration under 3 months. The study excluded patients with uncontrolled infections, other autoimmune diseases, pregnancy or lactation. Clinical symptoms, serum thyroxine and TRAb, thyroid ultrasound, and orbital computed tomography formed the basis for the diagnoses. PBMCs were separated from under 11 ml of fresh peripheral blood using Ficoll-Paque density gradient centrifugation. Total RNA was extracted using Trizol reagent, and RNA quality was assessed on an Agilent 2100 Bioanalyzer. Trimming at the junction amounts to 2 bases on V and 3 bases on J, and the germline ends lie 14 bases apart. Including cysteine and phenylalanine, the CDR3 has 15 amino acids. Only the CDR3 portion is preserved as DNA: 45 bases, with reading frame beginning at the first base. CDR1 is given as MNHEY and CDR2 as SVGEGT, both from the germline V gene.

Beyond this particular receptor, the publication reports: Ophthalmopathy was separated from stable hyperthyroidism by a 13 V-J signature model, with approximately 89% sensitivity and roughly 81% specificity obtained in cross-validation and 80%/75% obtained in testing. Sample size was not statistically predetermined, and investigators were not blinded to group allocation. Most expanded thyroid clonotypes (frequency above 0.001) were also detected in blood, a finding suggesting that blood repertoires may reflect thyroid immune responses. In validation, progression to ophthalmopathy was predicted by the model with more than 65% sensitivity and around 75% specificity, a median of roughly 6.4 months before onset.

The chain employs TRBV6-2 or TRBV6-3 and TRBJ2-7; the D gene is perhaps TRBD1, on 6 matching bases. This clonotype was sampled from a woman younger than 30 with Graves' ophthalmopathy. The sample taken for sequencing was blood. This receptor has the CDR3 CASSYGQRGFYEQYF. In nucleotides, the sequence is TGTGCCAGCAGTTACGGACAGAGGGGTTTCTACGAGCAGTACTTC.